This is a list of T cell receptor beta chains from one sample in a study of cytomegalovirus exposure and HLA in healthy donors. The table came from immunoSEQ multiplex PCR; TCRdb's copy has only in-frame clones and leaves some out. The table includes approximately 210,000 clones, 75% to 85% detected once. Sequenced material: PBMCs. The receptors were sampled from a male donor in good health and CMV-seropositive. Both conserved end residues are part of each CDR3. D genes are given only for firm matches. Clone sizes are given selectively: once, few, many, or a class where the clone is expanded.

>NA|TRBD2|TRBJ2-5|TRBV14
TGTGCCAGCAGCCATACGGGGGGGGGAGAGACCCAGTACTTC
CASSHTGGGETQYF
>once|NA|TRBJ1-1|TRBV7-9
TGTGCCAGCAGCTTAGCGACAGGCCGGAACACTGAAGCTTTCTTT
CASSLATGRNTEAFF
>NA|TRBD2|TRBJ2-7|TRBV25-1
TGTGCCAGCAGTCACGGACTAGCCACAGGTTACGAGCAGTACTTC
CASSHGLATGYEQYF
>NA|NA|TRBJ2-7|TRBV27
TGTGCCAGCAGTTTATCGAGGGGGGGGTCCTACGAGCAGTACTTC
CASSLSRGGSYEQYF
>NA|NA|TRBJ2-3|TRBV4-3
TGCGCCAGCAACCAGGCCCCTAGGCATTACGCTGATACGCAGTATTTT
CASNQAPRHYADTQYF
>NA|TRBD1|TRBJ1-2|TRBV7-9
TGTGCCCTTCGCCGGGACAGTCAAGCGGTCGGCTACACCTTC
CALRRDSQAVGYTF
>NA|NA|TRBJ2-5|TRBV5-1
TGCGCCAGCAGCTTTGCAGGGAAAGAGACCCAGTACTTC
CASSFAGKETQYF
>few|TRBD2|TRBJ2-2|TRBV7-9
TGTGCCAGCAGCTCGAGGATAGCGGGGGGGCCCACCGGGGAGCTGTTTTTT
CASSSRIAGGPTGELFF
>NA|NA|TRBJ2-7|TRBV23-1
TGCGCCAACAGCCACGGGACATTCTACGAGCAGTACTTC
CANSHGTFYEQYF
>NA|TRBD1|TRBJ1-5|TRBV19
TGTGCCACTCGCCCCAGGGGGCGCCCCCAGCAGCCCCAGCATTTT
CATRPRGRPQQPQHF
>NA|TRBD1|TRBJ2-3|TRBV9
TGTGCCAGCAGCAGGGGACAGGGCAGTAGCACAGATACGCAGTATTTT
CASSRGQGSSTDTQYF
>NA|TRBD1|TRBJ1-2|TRBV19
TGTGCCAGTAGTTCGGCAGGGGGCGACTATGGCTACACCTTC
CASSSAGGDYGYTF
>NA|NA|TRBJ2-3|TRBV7-2
TGTGCCAGCAGTTTCCTAGCTACAGATACGCAGTATTTT
CASSFLATDTQYF
>few|NA|TRBJ2-5|TRBV7-7
TGTGCCAGCAGCGCATCTACAGGACATGGCGAGACCCAGTACTTC
CASSASTGHGETQYF
>few|NA|TRBJ1-4|TRBV18
TGTGCCAGCTCACCAAGGACAGATAATGAAAAACTGTTTTTT
CASSPRTDNEKLFF
>once|NA|TRBJ2-7|TRBV20-1
TGCAGTGCTAGCCCCAGCGAAGAGCAGTACTTC
CSASPSEEQYF
>NA|NA|TRBJ2-2|TRBV7-9
TGTGCCAGCAGCTTAAGCTCCGCTTACGGGGAGCTGTTTTTT
CASSLSSAYGELFF
>once|NA|TRBJ1-1|TRBV5-1
TGCGCCAGCAGCTTGGCCGGGGGGATGAACACTGAAGCTTTCTTT
CASSLAGGMNTEAFF
>NA|TRBD2|TRBJ2-7|TRBV23-1
TGCGCCAGCAGTCAAGGTCTTTCGGGGGGAACTGGGGACGAGCAGTACTTC
CASSQGLSGGTGDEQYF
>NA|NA|TRBJ2-3|TRBV4-3
TGCGCCAGCAGCCAAGATGGTTTAAGAGGTACGCAGTATTTT
CASSQDGLRGTQYF
>NA|NA|TRBJ2-7|TRBV7-9
TGTGCCAGCAGCTTAGATAGCAGCTACGAGCAGTACTTC
CASSLDSSYEQYF
>NA|NA|TRBJ2-1|TRBV28
TGTGCCAGCAGTTTATCGCGTTGGGAGCAGTTCTTC
CASSLSRWEQFF
>NA|NA|TRBJ1-1|TRBV19
TGTGCCAGTAGTATCGGTCCGGGAAGCACTGAAGCTTTCTTT
CASSIGPGSTEAFF
>NA|TRBD1|TRBJ2-5|TRBV29-1
TGCAGCTCGGACAGGGTAGGAGAGACCCAGTACTTC
CSSDRVGETQYF
>NA|NA|TRBJ2-3|TRBV5-4
TGTGCCAGCAGCTTGCCCGACACGGATACGCAGTATTTT
CASSLPDTDTQYF
>NA|NA|TRBJ1-5|TRBV30
TGTGCCTCGTCCCTTCGGCCCGGTAGGACGTTGGGCGGGAGCAATCAGCCCCAGCATTTT
CASSLRPGRTLGGSNQPQHF
>few|NA|TRBJ2-3|TRBV29-1
TGCAGCGTTGTGGGGGCAAGCACAGATACGCAGTATTTT
CSVVGASTDTQYF
>NA|TRBD1|TRBJ1-5|TRBV28
TGTGCCAGCAGTAATCCCAGGGGGACCAATCAGCCCCAGCATTTT
CASSNPRGTNQPQHF
>NA|TRBD2|TRBJ2-5|TRBV19
TGTGCCAGTAGTCCAGGGACTAGCGCCATTCAAGAGACCCAGTACTTC
CASSPGTSAIQETQYF
>NA|NA|TRBJ1-2|TRBV10-3
TGTGCCATCAGTCCCGGGACATATGGCTACACCTTC
CAISPGTYGYTF
>NA|TRBD1|TRBJ2-2|TRBV19
TGTGCCAGTAGTAGAGGACAGGGGGCTTTATTCGGGGAGCTGTTTTTT
CASSRGQGALFGELFF
>NA|NA|TRBJ2-5|TRBV19
TGTGCCAGTAGTATAGATCGAGAGACCCAGTACTTC
CASSIDRETQYF
>NA|NA|TRBJ1-4|TRBV19
TGTGCCAGTAGCCGATCCGGGACAATCAATGAAAAACTGTTTTTT
CASSRSGTINEKLFF
>NA|NA|TRBJ2-1|TRBV7-6
TGTGCCAGCAGCGGGGGGGTGAGGGAGGGGGTCTACAATGAGCAGTTCTTC
CASSGGVREGVYNEQFF
>NA|TRBD1|TRBJ1-2|TRBV19
TGTGCCAGTAGTATGGCCGGGGCGAGCGACAGGGGAGAGTATGGCTACACCTTC
CASSMAGASDRGEYGYTF
>once|NA|TRBJ1-5|TRBV7-9
TGTGCCAGCCTTCATCTGAGGCAGGGGCAGCCCCAGCATTTT
CASLHLRQGQPQHF
>NA|NA|TRBJ1-2|TRBV19
TGTGCCAGTAGTATAGATCGTGGAGACGGCTACACCTTC
CASSIDRGDGYTF
>NA|NA|TRBJ2-2|TRBV19
TGTGCCAGTAGCCCCGTGTCTGCCGGGGAGCTGTTTTTT
CASSPVSAGELFF
>NA|TRBD1|TRBJ1-2|TRBV6-4
TGTGCCAGCAGTCCCTCCTATTCGACAGGGAATGGGGGCTACACCTTC
CASSPSYSTGNGGYTF
>NA|NA|TRBJ1-3|TRBV25-1
TGTGCCAGCAGTCTCGGGACTCTCTTAAACACCATATATTTT
CASSLGTLLNTIYF
>NA|TRBD1|TRBJ1-1|TRBV6-1
TGTGCCAGCAGTCCCAGGGGGGCTGAAGCTTTCTTT
CASSPRGAEAFF
>NA|TRBD1|TRBJ1-1|TRBV19
TGTGCCAGTAGTCTGGACAGGGGGTACACTGAAGCTTTCTTT
CASSLDRGYTEAFF
>few|TRBD1|TRBJ1-5|TRBV7-9
TGTGCCAGCAACGGACAGGCAGGACAGCCCCAGCATTTT
CASNGQAGQPQHF
>NA|TRBD1|TRBJ2-3|TRBV19
TGTGCCAGTAAGGGGGGCAGGGGGCGCACAGATACGCAGTATTTT
CASKGGRGRTDTQYF
>once|TRBD1|TRBJ2-7|TRBV7-3
TGTGCCAGCAGCCGCTCCGGGACAGAAGGGTACGAGCAGTACTTC
CASSRSGTEGYEQYF
>NA|TRBD2|TRBJ2-7|TRBV28
TGTGCCAGCAGTTTCGCTAGCGGGACGGGCGAGCAGTACTTC
CASSFASGTGEQYF
>NA|NA|TRBJ2-2|TRBV5-4
TGTGCCAGCAGCGTCGACAGCACCGGGGAGCTGTTTTTT
CASSVDSTGELFF
>NA|TRBD1|TRBJ1-6|TRBV5-1
TGCGCCAGCAGCGTTCGGACAGGGGTTAATTCACCCCTCCACTTT
CASSVRTGVNSPLHF
>NA|NA|TRBJ2-7|TRBV28
TGTGCCAGCAGTCGCGCTATCGGCTCCTACGAGCAGTACTTC
CASSRAIGSYEQYF
>NA|NA|TRBJ1-2|TRBV19
TGTGCCAGTAGTATTCCAGGGATGGGTCGGGGCTACACCTTC
CASSIPGMGRGYTF
>once|NA|TRBJ2-1|TRBV20-1
TGCAGTGCTGTACAGGAGAATGAGCAGTTCTTC
CSAVQENEQFF
>NA|NA|TRBJ2-3|TRBV29-1
TGCAGCGCACGGTCCCCGAACACAGATACGCAGTATTTT
CSARSPNTDTQYF
>few|NA|TRBJ1-3|TRBV9
TGTGCCAGCAGCGTAGCGGTCACTACTGGAAACACCATATATTTT
CASSVAVTTGNTIYF
>NA|TRBD2|TRBJ2-2|TRBV7-8
TGTGCCAGCAACATTCTCTGGGAGTTAGCGGGGGCGGGCCGAGCCGACACCGGGGAGCTGTTTTTT
CASNILWELAGAGRADTGELFF
>NA|TRBD1|TRBJ2-1|TRBV5-1
TGCGCCAGCAGCTTAGAACCGGGACAGATCAATGAGCAGTTCTTC
CASSLEPGQINEQFF
>NA|NA|TRBJ1-2|TRBV7-2
TGTGCCAGCAGCCTGGGAGGGCAGTCCTATGGCTACACCTTC
CASSLGGQSYGYTF
>NA|NA|TRBJ2-7|TRBV5-1
TGCGCCAGCAGCTTAGAGGGACTCTCCTACGAGCAGTACTTC
CASSLEGLSYEQYF
>NA|NA|TRBJ2-1|TRBV7-3
TGTGCCAGCTCCCGGGGGAATGAGCAGTTCTTC
CASSRGNEQFF